This T cell receptor (beta chain) was retrieved from a study of early T cells in non-severe SARS-CoV-2 infection. Study details: Chains were not paired, and sequencing was done on bulk RNA from unsorted whole blood.

Individual cDNA molecules each received unique molecular identifiers attached to them. TCRdb reprocessed the 5' RACE reads with MiXCR, giving one entry per CDR3 protein. Among 90,000 to 120,000 distinct CDR3 sequences listed, around 10% were seen once. This CDR3 has 16 amino acids. The V gene's germline CDR1 is MNHEY and CDR2 SVGAGI. Trimming left V 2 bases short and J 1 base short, with 13 bases between. Study results and caveats: The matching step, a VDJdb search, favored anti-spike CD8 responses and missed private and CD4 specificities.

This clonotype is categorized as medium-sized (0.01 to 0.1%). Its antigen remains unknown. The TCR originated in an adult who was a healthcare worker with PCR-confirmed SARS-CoV-2 infection or an uninfected control (not recorded which). Sequenced: whole blood. The chain is built from TRBV6-5 and TRBJ2-3; TRBD1 might be the D (6 bases). The CDR3 DNA reads as TGTGCCAGCAGTTACCCCTCAGGGGAAGGCACAGATACGCAGTATTTT. It is translated as CASSYPSGEGTDTQYF.